This T cell receptor beta chain comes out of a study of blood T cell repertoires in COVID-19. Study as a whole: Both acute and convalescent COVID-19 samples were obtained from the United States, Italy and Spain. From T cells, B-cell-depleted T cells, or PBMCs came the material, which was cDNA or gDNA.

In the authors' workflow: Scientists estimated how many nucleated cells there were by amplifying reference gene primers. Here immunoSEQ multiplex PCR was the method, and the copy in TCRdb shows in-frame clones only, minus some. That table is the source of V, J and clone size, and D and trimming were worked out from the DNA. Seen here are 25,000 to 35,000 clones, 92% observed once, and the top ten hold 2% to 2.5%. CDR1 ENHRY and CDR2 SYGVKD come from the germline V gene. CDR3 length: 13 residues. The ends lost 11 bases at V and 8 bases at J; junction bases unmatched: 13. This clonotype was obtained from a man aged 50-59 years with active COVID-19. Sequencing input: peripheral blood. The chain is built from TRBV10-3 and TRBJ2-3; TRBD2 aligns across 7 bases. CDR3 nucleotides: TGTGCCTTGTCCCGGGGGGACCTCTCTACGCAGTATTTT. Translated: CALSRGDLSTQYF.